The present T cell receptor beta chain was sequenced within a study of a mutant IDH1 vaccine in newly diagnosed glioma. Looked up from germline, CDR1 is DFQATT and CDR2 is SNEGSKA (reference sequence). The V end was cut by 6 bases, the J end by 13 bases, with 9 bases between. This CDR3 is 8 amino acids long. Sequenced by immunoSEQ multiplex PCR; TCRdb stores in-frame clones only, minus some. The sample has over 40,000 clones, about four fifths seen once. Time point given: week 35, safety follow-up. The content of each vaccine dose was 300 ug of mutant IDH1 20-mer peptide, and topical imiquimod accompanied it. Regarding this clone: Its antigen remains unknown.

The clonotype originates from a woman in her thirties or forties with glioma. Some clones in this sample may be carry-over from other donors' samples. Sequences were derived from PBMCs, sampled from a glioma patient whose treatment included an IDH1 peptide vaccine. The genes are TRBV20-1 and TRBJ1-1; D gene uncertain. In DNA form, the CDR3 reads TGCAGTGCCCCAGCTGATTTCTTT. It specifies CSAPADFF.